The 6 T cell receptor beta chains in this list originate from one sample, sequenced in a study of T cells in lung cancer brain metastases. Sequencing used immunoSEQ multiplex PCR; TCRdb keeps in-frame clones, though not all of them. The sample has roughly 4,700 clones, about four fifths seen once. Sequenced material: tumor tissue from the primary lung tumor. Source of these receptors: a woman aged 50 to 60 with non-small cell lung cancer.

The chain combines TRBV11-3 with TRBJ1-5; unclear D gene. Germline CDR1 is SGHNT and CDR2 is YENEEA. The CDR3 contains 16 residues. V was shortened by 4 bases and J by 7 bases, with 20 bases between the two germline ends. The CDR3 here is CASSSFPRLERQPQHF. CDR3 DNA sequence: TGTGCCAGCAGCTCCTTCCCGCGGCTCGAACGACAGCCCCAGCATTTT.

Regarding this clone: Other DNA sequences from this sample encode an identical CDR3 as well. The rearrangement joins TRBV7-2 to TRBJ2-1; tentative D call: TRBD2 (6 bases). V shed 3 bases and J shed 2 bases, with 11 bases lying between them. CDR1 is SGHTA, CDR2 FQGNSA, per germline. The CDR3 consists of 15 residues. The CDR3 nucleotides read TGTGCCAGCAGCTTTCGGGGGAGCACCTACAATGAGCAGTTCTTC. Its translation is CASSFRGSTYNEQFF.

The V and J genes are TRBV28 and TRBJ2-3; TRBD2 is a possible D gene (6 bases). This CDR3 has 15 residues. V was trimmed by 7 bases and J by 3 bases, leaving 17 bases between them. Looked up from germline, CDR1 is MDHEN and CDR2 is SYDVKM. CDR3 nucleotides: TGTGCCAGCATCCCAGGAGGGAGTATAACAGATACGCAGTATTTT. Amino acid sequence: CASIPGGSITDTQYF.

Note on this clone: Sequence at one end of the junction differs from germline and may be a read error. J is TRBJ2-3 and V is TRBV10-1; 8 bases match TRBD2. Germline V gives CDR1 WNHNN, CDR2 SYGVQD (reference sequence). The length of the CDR3 is 15 residues. CDR3 coding DNA: TGCGCCAGCAGTGGTGGCGAGCGGGGGAAAAATACGCAATATTTT. Translating it yields CASSGGERGKNTQYF.

V is TRBV2 and J is TRBJ2-5, with TRBD1 as a possible D gene (5 bases). The CDR3 consists of 17 residues. Germline V gene lookup returns CDR1 SNHLY and CDR2 FYNNEI. V lost 5 bases and J lost 0, with 19 bases in between. The CDR3 DNA follows: TGTGCCAGCAGTCGGCGATCGGTCCCAGGGTACCAAGAGACCCAGTACTTC. It codes for CASSRRSVPGYQETQYF. The variable domain in full, with the rest retrieved from reference TRBV2 and TRBJ2-5, is EPEVTQTPSHQVTQMGQEVILRCVPISNHLYFYWYRQILGQKVEFLVSFYNNEISEKSEIFDDQFSVERPDGSNFTLKIRSTKLEDSAMYFCASSRRSVPGYQETQYFGPGTRLLVL.

This clone was observed once. This chain connects TRBV11-1 to TRBJ2-3; D is ambiguous. Germline-derived CDR1 and CDR2 are SGHAT and FQDESV (reference sequence). The length of the CDR3 is 12 residues. The germline V and J ends were trimmed by 3 bases and 7 bases, with 8 bases remaining between them. CDR3 sequence (DNA): TGTGCCAGCAGCTTCGGTCCCAATACGCAGTATTTT. Protein product: CASSFGPNTQYF.